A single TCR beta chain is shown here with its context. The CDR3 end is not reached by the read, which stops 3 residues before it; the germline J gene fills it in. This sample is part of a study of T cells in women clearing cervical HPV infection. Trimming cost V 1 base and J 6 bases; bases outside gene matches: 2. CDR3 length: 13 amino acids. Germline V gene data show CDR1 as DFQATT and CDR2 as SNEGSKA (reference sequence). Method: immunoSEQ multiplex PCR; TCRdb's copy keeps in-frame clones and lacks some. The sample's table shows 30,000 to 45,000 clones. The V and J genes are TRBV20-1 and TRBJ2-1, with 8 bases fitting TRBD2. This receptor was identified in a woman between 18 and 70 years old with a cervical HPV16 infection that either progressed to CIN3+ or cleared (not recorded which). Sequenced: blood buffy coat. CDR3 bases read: TGCAGTGCTAGAGGGACTAGCCTCAATGAG. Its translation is CSARGTSLNE. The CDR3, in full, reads CSARGTSLNEQFF.